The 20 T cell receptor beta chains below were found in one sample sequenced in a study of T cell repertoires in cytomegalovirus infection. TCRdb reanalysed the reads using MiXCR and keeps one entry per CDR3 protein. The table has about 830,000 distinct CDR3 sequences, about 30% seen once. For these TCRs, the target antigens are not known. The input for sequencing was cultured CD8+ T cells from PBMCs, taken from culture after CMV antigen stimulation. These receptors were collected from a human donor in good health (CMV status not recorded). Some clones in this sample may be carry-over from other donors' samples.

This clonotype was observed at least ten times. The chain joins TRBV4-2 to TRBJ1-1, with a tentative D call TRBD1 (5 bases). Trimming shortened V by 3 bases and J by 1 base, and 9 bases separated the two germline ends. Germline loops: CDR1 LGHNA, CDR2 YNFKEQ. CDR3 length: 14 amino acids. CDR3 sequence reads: CASSHAQGNTEAFF. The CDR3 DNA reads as TGTGCCAGCAGCCATGCTCAGGGGAACACTGAAGCTTTCTTT.

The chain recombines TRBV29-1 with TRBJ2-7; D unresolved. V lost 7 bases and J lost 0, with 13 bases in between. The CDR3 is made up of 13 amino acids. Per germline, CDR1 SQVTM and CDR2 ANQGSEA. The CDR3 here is CSATPRNSYEQYF. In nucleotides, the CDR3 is TGCAGCGCTACCCCCCGGAACTCCTACGAGCAGTACTTC.

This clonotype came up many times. The CDR3 DNA is TGTGCCAGCAGGACAGGGGGGCCACATCAGCCCCAGCATTTT. Its protein is CASRTGGPHQPQHF. V gene TRBV7-8 combines with J gene TRBJ1-5; 9 nucleotides line up with TRBD1. V shed 6 bases, J shed 5 bases, and the junction held 5 bases outside the gene matches. Germline loops: CDR1 SGHVS, CDR2 FQNEAQ. This CDR3 comprises 14 residues.

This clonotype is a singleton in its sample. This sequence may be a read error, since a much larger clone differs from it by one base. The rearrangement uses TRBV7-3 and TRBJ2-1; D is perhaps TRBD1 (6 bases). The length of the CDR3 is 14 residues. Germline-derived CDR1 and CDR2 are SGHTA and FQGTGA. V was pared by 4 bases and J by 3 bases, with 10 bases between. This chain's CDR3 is CASSYRTDYNEQFF. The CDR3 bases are TGTGCCAGCAGCTACCGGACAGACTACAATGAGCAGTTCTTC.

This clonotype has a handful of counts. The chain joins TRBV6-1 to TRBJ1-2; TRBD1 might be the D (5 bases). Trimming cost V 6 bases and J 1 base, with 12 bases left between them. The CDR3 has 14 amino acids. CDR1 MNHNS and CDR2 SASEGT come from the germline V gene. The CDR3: CASRVSGGNYGYTF. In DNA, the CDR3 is TGTGCCAGCAGGGTGTCCGGGGGTAACTATGGCTACACCTTC.

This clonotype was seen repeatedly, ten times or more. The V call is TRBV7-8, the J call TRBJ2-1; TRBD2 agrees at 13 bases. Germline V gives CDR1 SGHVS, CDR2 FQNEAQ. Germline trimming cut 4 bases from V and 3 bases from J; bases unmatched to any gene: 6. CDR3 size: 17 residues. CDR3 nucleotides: TGTGCCAGCAGCTCCCGGACTAGCGGGGGCGTCTACAATGAGCAGTTCTTC. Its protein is CASSSRTSGGVYNEQFF.

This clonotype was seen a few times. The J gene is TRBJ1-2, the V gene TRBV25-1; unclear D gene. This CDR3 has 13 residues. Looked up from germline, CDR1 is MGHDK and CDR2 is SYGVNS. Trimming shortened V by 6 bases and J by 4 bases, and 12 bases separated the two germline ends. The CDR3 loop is CASRATERYGYTF. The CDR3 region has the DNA TGTGCCAGCAGAGCGACGGAACGCTATGGCTACACCTTC.

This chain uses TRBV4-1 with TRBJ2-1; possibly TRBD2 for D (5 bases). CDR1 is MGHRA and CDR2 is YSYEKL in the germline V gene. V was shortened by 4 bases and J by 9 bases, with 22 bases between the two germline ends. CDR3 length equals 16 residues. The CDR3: CASSPKSTIRWGEQFF. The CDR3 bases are TGCGCCAGCAGCCCCAAGTCGACTATACGGTGGGGTGAGCAGTTCTTC.

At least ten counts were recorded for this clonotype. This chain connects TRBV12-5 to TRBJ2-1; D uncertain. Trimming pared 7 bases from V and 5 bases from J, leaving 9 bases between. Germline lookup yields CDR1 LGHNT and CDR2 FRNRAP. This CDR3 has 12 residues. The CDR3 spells CASALPDNEQFF. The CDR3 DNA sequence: TGTGCTAGTGCCCTCCCGGACAATGAGCAGTTCTTC.

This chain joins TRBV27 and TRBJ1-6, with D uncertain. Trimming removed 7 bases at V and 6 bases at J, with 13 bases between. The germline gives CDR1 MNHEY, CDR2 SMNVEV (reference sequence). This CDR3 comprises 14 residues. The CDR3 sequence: CASKFRELNSPLHF. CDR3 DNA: TGTGCCAGCAAGTTTCGGGAACTTAATTCACCCCTCCACTTT.

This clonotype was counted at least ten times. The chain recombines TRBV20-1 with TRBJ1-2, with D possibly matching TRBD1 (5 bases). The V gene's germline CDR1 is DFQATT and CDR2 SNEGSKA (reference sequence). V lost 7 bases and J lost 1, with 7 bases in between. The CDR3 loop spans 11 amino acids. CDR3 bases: TGCAGTGGCGACAGTAACTATGGCTACACCTTC. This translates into CSGDSNYGYTF.

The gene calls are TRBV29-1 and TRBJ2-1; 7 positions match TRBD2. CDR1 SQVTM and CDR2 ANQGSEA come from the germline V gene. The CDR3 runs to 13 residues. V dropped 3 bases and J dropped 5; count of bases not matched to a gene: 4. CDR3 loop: CSVEGGMDNEQFF. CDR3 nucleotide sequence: TGCAGCGTTGAGGGGGGGATGGACAATGAGCAGTTCTTC.

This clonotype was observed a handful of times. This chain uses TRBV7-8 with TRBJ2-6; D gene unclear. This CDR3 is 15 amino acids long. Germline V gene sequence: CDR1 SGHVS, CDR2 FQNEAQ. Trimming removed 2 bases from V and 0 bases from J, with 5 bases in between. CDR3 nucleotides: TGTGCCAGCAGCTTATCCCACTCTGGGGCCAACGTCCTGACTTTC. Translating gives CASSLSHSGANVLTF.

The CDR3: CASSLPGQGLEFF. CDR3 nucleotide sequence: TGTGCCAGCAGTTTACCTGGACAGGGGCTGGAGTTCTTC. The V call is TRBV27, the J call TRBJ2-1, with 9 bases identical to TRBD1. Germline CDR1 is MNHEY and CDR2 is SMNVEV (reference sequence). The ends lost 2 bases at V and 14 bases at J; junction bases unmatched: 7. The CDR3 sequence is 13 residues long.

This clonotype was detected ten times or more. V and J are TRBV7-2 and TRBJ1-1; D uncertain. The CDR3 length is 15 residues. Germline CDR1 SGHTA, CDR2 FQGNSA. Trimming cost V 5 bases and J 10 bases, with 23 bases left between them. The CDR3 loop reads CASSPSLFSLFGAFF. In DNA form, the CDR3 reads TGTGCCAGCAGCCCAAGCCTGTTCTCCCTTTTCGGAGCTTTCTTT.

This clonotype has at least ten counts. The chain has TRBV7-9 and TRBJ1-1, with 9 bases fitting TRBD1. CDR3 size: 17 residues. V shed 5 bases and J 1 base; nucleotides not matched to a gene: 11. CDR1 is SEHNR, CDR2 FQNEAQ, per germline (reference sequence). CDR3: CASSTLPGQGGNTEAFF. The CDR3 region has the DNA TGTGCCAGCAGCACCCTTCCGGGACAGGGAGGGAACACTGAAGCTTTCTTT.

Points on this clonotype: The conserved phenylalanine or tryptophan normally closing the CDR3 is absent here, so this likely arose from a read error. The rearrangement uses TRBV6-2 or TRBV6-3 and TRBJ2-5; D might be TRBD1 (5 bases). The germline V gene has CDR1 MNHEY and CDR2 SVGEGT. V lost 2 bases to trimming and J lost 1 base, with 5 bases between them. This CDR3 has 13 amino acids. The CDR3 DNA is TGTGCCAGCAGTTACGACAGCCAAGAGACCCAGTACATC. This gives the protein CASSYDSQETQYI.

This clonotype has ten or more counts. The chain's CDR3 is CASSPRGVVDYGYTF. Here the CDR3 DNA reads TGTGCCAGCAGCCCGAGGGGCGTGGTTGACTATGGCTACACCTTC. The V gene is TRBV7-2, the J gene TRBJ1-2; D is possibly TRBD1 (5 bases). The V end was cut by 5 bases, the J end by 3 bases, with 16 bases between. Germline-derived CDR1 and CDR2 are SGHTA and FQGNSA. This CDR3 has 15 amino acids.

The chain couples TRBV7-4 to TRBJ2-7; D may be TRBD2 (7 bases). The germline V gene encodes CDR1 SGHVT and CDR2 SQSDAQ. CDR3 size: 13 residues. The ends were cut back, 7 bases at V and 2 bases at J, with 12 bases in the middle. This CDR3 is CASKKGGAYEQYF. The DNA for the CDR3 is TGTGCCAGCAAAAAGGGGGGGGCCTACGAGCAGTACTTC.

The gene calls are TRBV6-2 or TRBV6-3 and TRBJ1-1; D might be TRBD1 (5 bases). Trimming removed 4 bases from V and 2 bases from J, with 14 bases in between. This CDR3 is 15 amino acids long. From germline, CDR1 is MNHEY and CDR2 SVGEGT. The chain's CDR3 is CASSSGPEGNTEAFF. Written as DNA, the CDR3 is TGTGCCAGCAGTTCGGGGCCCGAGGGCAACACTGAAGCTTTCTTT.